This T cell receptor (beta chain) was recovered during a study of neurological immune-mediated disorders. Broader study findings: The greatest degree of TCR clonal expansion was observed in HTLV-1-associated myelopathy, with the lowest in multiple sclerosis, below that of healthy controls.

This clonotype was detected ten times or more. The antigen is unknown. Trimming took 6 bases from V and 0 from J, leaving 13 bases between them. Germline CDR1 SGHKS, CDR2 YYEKEE (reference sequence). The CDR3 consists of 15 residues. Unsorted libraries used 2 million PBMCs kept at -80 degrees C. 5'RACE with 10-nucleotide random UMIs generated the cDNA. TCRdb re-derived calls from the 5' RACE reads in MiXCR, one entry per CDR3 protein. The sample lists 65,000 to 95,000 distinct CDR3 sequences, approximately 5% seen once, with approximately 2.2% in the top ten. This sequence joins TRBV5-5 and TRBJ2-1; D is perhaps TRBD1 (5 bases). The sequencing input was PBMCs. This TCR was sampled from a woman in her thirties with multiple sclerosis. Here the CDR3 reads CASIHRRSSYNEQFF. The CDR3 nucleotides read TGTGCCAGCATTCACAGGCGGAGCTCCTACAATGAGCAGTTCTTC.